These 25 T cell receptor beta chains were all obtained from the same sample, sequenced in a study of shared clonotypes between healthy human individuals. Using immunoSEQ multiplex PCR, the repertoire was profiled, and TCRdb retains in-frame clones only, with some absent. The sample carries roughly 550,000 clones, roughly 96% recorded once. Naive CD8 cells lacked CD45RO and underwent positive selection for CCR7, leaving out terminally differentiated effector memory CD45RA+ cells. Source material: naive CD8+ T cells sorted from blood. These receptors all stem from a woman in her 30s in good health.

With regard to this clone: The same CDR3 is also encoded by other DNA sequences in this sample. This chain uses TRBV4-1 with TRBJ1-1, with 11 bases fitting TRBD1. In germline, CDR1 is MGHRA, CDR2 YSYEKL. The CDR3 consists of 14 residues. V dropped 3 bases and J dropped 5; count of bases not matched to a gene: 2. The DNA of the CDR3 is TGCGCCAGCAGCCAGGGACAGGGGGTGACTGAAGCTTTCTTT. It translates to CASSQGQGVTEAFF.

The V and J genes are TRBV7-9 and TRBJ2-1; 9 positions match TRBD1. V was clipped by 8 bases and J by 0 bases; unmatched bases: 5. Germline V gene lookup returns CDR1 SEHNR and CDR2 FQNEAQ (reference sequence). The CDR3 is 15 amino acids. In DNA, the CDR3 is TGTGCCAGCGAAACAGGGGGCCACTCCTACAATGAGCAGTTCTTC. Translation: CASETGGHSYNEQFF.

This clone showed up just once. V is TRBV30 and J is TRBJ1-6; no firm D call. Germline V lookup: CDR1 GTSNPN, CDR2 SVGIG (reference sequence). Trimming took off 4 bases at V and 9 bases at J, with 16 bases between the two ends. The CDR3 totals 14 residues. This CDR3 is CAWMVAAGSSPLHF. Here the CDR3 DNA reads TGTGCCTGGATGGTTGCGGCAGGTAGTTCACCCCTCCACTTT. Full variable domain (outside the CDR3, taken from reference TRBV30 and TRBJ1-6): SQTIHQWPATLVQPVGSPLSLECTVEGTSNPNLYWYRQAAGRGLQLLFYSVGIGQISSEVPQNLSASRPQDRQFILSSKKLLLSDSGFYLCAWMVAAGSSPLHFGNGTRLTVT.

The rearrangement joins TRBV28 to TRBJ2-7; D not certain. Germline V gene data show CDR1 as MDHEN and CDR2 as SYDVKM. V lost 5 bases to trimming and J lost 0 bases, with 11 bases between them. The CDR3 sequence is 14 residues long. The CDR3 DNA is TGTGCCAGCAGTGACGGACCGTCCTCCTACGAGCAGTACTTC. This codes for CASSDGPSSYEQYF. Filled out from reference TRBV28 and TRBJ2-7, the complete variable domain reads DVKVTQSSRYLVKRTGEKVFLECVQDMDHENMFWYRQDPGLGLRLIYFSYDVKMKEKGDIPEGYSVSREKKERFSLILESASTNQTSMYLCASSDGPSSYEQYFGPGTRLTVT.

The chain links TRBV27 to TRBJ2-7; 8 nucleotides line up with TRBD2. This CDR3 comprises 14 residues. The V gene's germline CDR1 is MNHEY and CDR2 SMNVEV (reference sequence). V shed 3 bases, J shed 2 bases, and the junction held 3 bases outside the gene matches. The CDR3 DNA follows: TGTGCCAGCAGTTTTAGCGGGGCTGCCTACGAGCAGTACTTC. This codes for CASSFSGAAYEQYF.

The gene calls are TRBV6-5 and TRBJ2-7, with D tentatively TRBD2 (5 bases). The CDR3 sequence is 14 residues long. The germline V and J ends were trimmed by 0 bases and 5 bases, with 11 bases remaining between them. Germline V lookup: CDR1 MNHEY, CDR2 SVGAGI. The CDR3 spells CASSYSKRGDEQYF. In DNA form, the CDR3 reads TGTGCCAGCAGTTACTCGAAACGGGGAGACGAGCAGTACTTC.

The chain is built from TRBV28 and TRBJ1-2; 10 positions agree with TRBD1. The junction had 7 bases not matched to a gene; V was cut back by 3 bases and J by 3 bases. The CDR3 runs to 16 residues. Per the germline V gene, CDR1 is MDHEN and CDR2 is SYDVKM. In nucleotides, the CDR3 is TGTGCCAGCAGTTTGACGGACAGGGGGTATGACTATGGCTACACCTTC. Translation gives CASSLTDRGYDYGYTF.

The J gene is TRBJ2-1, the V gene TRBV30, with TRBD1 matching over 7 bases. CDR1 GTSNPN and CDR2 SVGIG come from the germline V gene (reference sequence). CDR3 size: 12 residues. Unmatched junction bases numbered 3, after V lost 1 base and J lost 9 bases. CDR3 amino acids: CAWSDYRGEQFF. As DNA, the CDR3 is TGTGCCTGGAGTGACTACAGGGGTGAGCAGTTCTTC.

Comment on this clone: A much more abundant neighbour one base away suggests this may be a read error. This chain uses TRBV7-9 with TRBJ2-5; D is unclear. This CDR3 has 11 amino acids. Trimming stripped 3 bases from V and 5 bases from J, with 4 bases between. Germline assignment: CDR1 SEHNR and CDR2 FQNEAQ (reference sequence). The CDR3 coding sequence is TGTGCCAGCAGCTTGGACGAGACCCAGTACTTC. Translating it yields CASSLDETQYF.

The genes are TRBV27 and TRBJ2-7, with a tentative D call TRBD1 (5 bases). This CDR3 spans 14 amino acids. The germline gives CDR1 MNHEY, CDR2 SMNVEV (reference sequence). Trimming pared 0 bases from V and 5 bases from J, leaving 11 bases between. The CDR3: CASSLSGQGHEQYF. CDR3 in DNA: TGTGCCAGCAGTTTATCGGGGCAGGGTCACGAGCAGTACTTC.

About this clone itself: Other DNA sequences in this sample translate to the same CDR3. The chain recombines TRBV29-1 with TRBJ2-1; unclear D gene. CDR3 length: 12 amino acids. Trimming took off 1 base at V and 4 bases at J, with 5 bases between the two ends. CDR1 and CDR2 from the germline V gene are SQVTM and ANQGSEA. CDR3 region: CSVEGRYNEQFF. The CDR3 DNA reads TGCAGCGTTGAAGGCCGGTACAATGAGCAGTTCTTC.

Regarding this clone: Other DNA sequences of this sample code for an identical CDR3. This sequence joins TRBV4-1 and TRBJ1-1; no definite D call. Germline V CDR1 and CDR2: MGHRA, YSYEKL. This CDR3 is built from 13 residues. Between the trimmed V and J ends, which lost 2 bases and 1 base, there was a span of 5 bases. Written as DNA, the CDR3 is TGCGCCAGCAGCCAAAGACAGAACACTGAAGCTTTCTTT. It encodes CASSQRQNTEAFF.

V and J are TRBV30 and TRBJ2-7; 7 nucleotides agree with TRBD2. CDR3 size: 10 residues. Germline CDR1 GTSNPN, CDR2 SVGIG (reference sequence). Germline trimming cut 8 bases from V and 7 bases from J; bases unmatched to any gene: 5. The CDR3 is CAGGEEEQYF. As DNA, the CDR3 is TGTGCCGGGGGGGAGGAAGAGCAGTACTTC.

For the CDR3, the DNA is TGTGCCAGCAGCCATCCCGGGGTGGGTGAGCAGTTCTTC. It is translated as CASSHPGVGEQFF. The chain is built from TRBV4-2 and TRBJ2-1, with D possibly being TRBD2 (5 bases). The CDR3 has 13 amino acids. V was cut by 3 bases and J by 9 bases, with 12 bases left in between. Germline V lookup: CDR1 LGHNA, CDR2 YNFKEQ.

This chain uses TRBV25-1 with TRBJ1-2; no clear D gene. Trimming cost V 3 bases and J 1 base, with 6 bases left between them. CDR1 and CDR2 (germline): MGHDK, SYGVNS. The CDR3 consists of 13 residues. The CDR3 region has the DNA TGTGCCAGCAGTGAGGACCGTAACTATGGCTACACCTTC. As protein: CASSEDRNYGYTF.

The chain has TRBV9 and TRBJ2-7; D is possibly TRBD2 (5 bases). Deletions cut 0 bases from V and 3 bases from J, with 13 bases between. The germline V gene has CDR1 SGDLS and CDR2 YYNGEE. The CDR3 is 15 residues long. The CDR3 spells CASSVDASRYYEQYF. The CDR3 region has the DNA TGTGCCAGCAGCGTAGATGCTAGCCGCTACTACGAGCAGTACTTC.

The chain carries TRBV15 and TRBJ2-1; the match to TRBD2 covers 10 bases. This CDR3 has 18 residues. Germline loops: CDR1 LNHNV, CDR2 YYDKDF (reference sequence). The V and J ends lost 0 bases and 4 bases, in that order; junction bases with no gene match: 9. CDR3 in DNA: TGTGCCACCAGCAGAGATAAGACTAGCGGGCCTCTATACAATGAGCAGTTCTTC. Its protein product is CATSRDKTSGPLYNEQFF.

This clone was seen a single time. This chain joins TRBV2 and TRBJ1-5; TRBD1 agrees at 8 bases. The V gene end was trimmed by 7 bases and the J gene end by 4 bases; junction bases not matched to a gene: 15. Germline CDR1 SNHLY, CDR2 FYNNEI. The CDR3 loop spans 17 amino acids. The CDR3 coding sequence is TGTGCCAGCACGGGACAGGAGCCACCTCAAGGAAATCAGCCCCAGCATTTT. It yields the protein CASTGQEPPQGNQPQHF.

CDR3 nucleotides: TGTGCCAGCAGCTTAGCTCCGACAGGCTTGACCTACGAGCAGTACTTC. Protein: CASSLAPTGLTYEQYF. V usage is TRBV11-2 and J usage is TRBJ2-7; a weak D match, TRBD1 (6 bases). V was clipped by 1 base and J by 2 bases, with 15 bases between them. The germline gives CDR1 SGHAT, CDR2 FQNNGV. The length of the CDR3 is 16 residues.

V usage is TRBV28 and J usage is TRBJ2-7; TRBD2 matches at 14 bases. V shed 5 bases, J shed 2 bases, and the junction held 14 bases outside the gene matches. Germline V gene sequence: CDR1 MDHEN, CDR2 SYDVKM. The CDR3 sequence is 19 residues long. CDR3 DNA sequence: TGTGCCAGCAGTGACCCGGGACTAGCGGGAGACGGTGCGGCCTACGAGCAGTACTTC. Translated, it gives CASSDPGLAGDGAAYEQYF. The full variable domain, in which reference TRBV28 and TRBJ2-7 provide the parts outside the CDR3, is DVKVTQSSRYLVKRTGEKVFLECVQDMDHENMFWYRQDPGLGLRLIYFSYDVKMKEKGDIPEGYSVSREKKERFSLILESASTNQTSMYLCASSDPGLAGDGAAYEQYFGPGTRLTVT.

This chain uses TRBV4-1 with TRBJ2-7; 9 positions match TRBD2. V was clipped by 3 bases and J by 2 bases; unmatched bases: 8. Germline CDR1 and CDR2: MGHRA and YSYEKL. The CDR3 is 16 amino acids. The CDR3 nucleotides are TGCGCCAGCAGCCAGGCGGGGGGGGGCAATACCTACGAGCAGTACTTC. This encodes CASSQAGGGNTYEQYF.

V usage is TRBV9 and J usage is TRBJ1-5, with a weak D call TRBD1 (6 bases). V shed 3 bases and J shed 9 bases, with 16 bases lying between them. Germline V gives CDR1 SGDLS, CDR2 YYNGEE. This CDR3 contains 14 residues. The DNA of the CDR3 is TGTGCCAGCAGCGAGGGACGGGGGGCCAGGCCCCAGCATTTT. Translating it yields CASSEGRGARPQHF.

This clone came up once. V usage is TRBV7-8 and J usage is TRBJ2-1; a weak D match, TRBD1 (6 bases). Between the trimmed V and J ends, which lost 5 bases and 0 bases, there was a span of 14 bases. Looked up from germline, CDR1 is SGHVS and CDR2 is FQNEAQ. The CDR3 loop spans 16 amino acids. CDR3 region: CASSPDSASSYNEQFF. CDR3 nucleotide sequence: TGTGCCAGCAGCCCGGACAGTGCGAGCTCCTACAATGAGCAGTTCTTC.

The chain joins TRBV2 to TRBJ2-3; no definite D call. Germline values: CDR1 SNHLY, CDR2 FYNNEI. Trimming stripped 3 bases from V and 2 bases from J, with 9 bases between. The CDR3 runs to 14 residues. As DNA, the CDR3 is TGTGCCAGCAGTGAGTCGGCTTCCACAGATACGCAGTATTTT. Translating it yields CASSESASTDTQYF.

A word on this clone: A junction end diverges from the germline sequence, so it may reflect a read error. V and J are TRBV5-6 and TRBJ2-1; the D is unclear. Germline values: CDR1 SGHDT, CDR2 YYEEEE. This CDR3 is built from 15 residues. The CDR3 nucleotides read TGTGCCAGCAGCTTGCCGGCCCCCTCCCACAATGAGCAGTTCTTC. Amino acids: CASSLPAPSHNEQFF.